These T cell receptor beta chains were read from a single sample in a study of blood T cell repertoires in COVID-19. Libraries were prepared by immunoSEQ multiplex PCR; TCRdb keeps only in-frame clonotypes and omits some of them. The sample holds approximately 11,000 clones, around 90% seen once. The sample was peripheral blood. The receptors shown here come from a human donor in a cohort sampled during active COVID-19. Each CDR3 is given with its conserved first and last residue. A D gene is named only where the DNA matches it firmly. Some rows have no size entry. The others give once, few or many, or a class for an expanded clone.

NA	TRBV21-1	NA	TRBJ2-3	TGTGCCAGCAGCGGACAAAGACAGTGGGCGTGCACAGATACGCAGTATTTT	CASSGQRQWACTDTQYF
TRBD2	TRBV28	NA	TRBJ2-1	TGTGCCAGCAGTTTAAGCGGGGGGCCGTTTTATGAGCAGTTCTTC	CASSLSGGPFYEQFF
NA	TRBV4-1	few	TRBJ1-5	TGCGCCAGCAGCCAAGGGTATCGGCAGGGTCATCAGCCCCAGCATTTT	CASSQGYRQGHQPQHF
NA	TRBV9	NA	TRBJ2-5	TGTGCCAGCAGCGTCACCCTCGACACCCAAGAGACCCAGTACTTC	CASSVTLDTQETQYF
NA	TRBV6-5	NA	TRBJ1-6	TGTGCCAGCAGTTACTCCGGGACGCCCGGGGGTTCACCCCTCCACTTT	CASSYSGTPGGSPLHF
NA	TRBV9	NA	TRBJ1-4	TGTGCCAGCAGCGTAGGGGGCAGGGCAGGAGAAAAACTGTTTTTT	CASSVGGRAGEKLFF
NA	TRBV7-9	NA	TRBJ1-1	TGTGCCAGCAGCGCGCTGGGGGGGCTGAACACTGAAGCTTTCTTT	CASSALGGLNTEAFF
NA	TRBV9	NA	TRBJ1-4	TGTGCCAGCAGCGTCCGACCGTCTTCAGGTGAAAAACTGTTTTTT	CASSVRPSSGEKLFF
NA	TRBV11-3	NA	TRBJ2-2	TGTGCCAGCAGTAGACAATTCTGGCACGAGAACACCGGGGAGCTGTTTTTT	CASSRQFWHENTGELFF
NA	TRBV6-5	NA	TRBJ1-1	TGTGCCAGCAGTTCCGGCACGACAGAAGCTTTCTTT	CASSSGTTEAFF
NA	TRBV7-3	NA	TRBJ2-7	TGTGCCAGCAGCTCAACAGCGAGCTCCTACGAGCAGTACTTC	CASSSTASSYEQYF
TRBD1	TRBV30	NA	TRBJ1-5	TGTGCCTGGGGGTCTGGACAGGGGGCACGACAGCCCCAGCATTTT	CAWGSGQGARQPQHF
TRBD1	TRBV7-2	NA	TRBJ1-3	TGTGCCAGCAGCCTCGACAGGGGGCGCGTAGGAAACACCATATATTTT	CASSLDRGRVGNTIYF
TRBD2	TRBV2	NA	TRBJ2-1	TGTGCCAGCGGGGCTAGCGGGGTCAATGAGCAGTTCTTC	CASGASGVNEQFF
TRBD1	TRBV28	NA	TRBJ1-6	TGTGCCAGCAGTTTAGGGGGACAGGGGGCTTTATCACCCCTCCACTTT	CASSLGGQGALSPLHF
NA	TRBV2	NA	TRBJ1-1	TGTGCCAGCAGTGATGCGGCAGGGATGAACACTGAAGCTTTCTTT	CASSDAAGMNTEAFF
NA	TRBV5-1	NA	TRBJ1-2	TGCGCCAGCAGCCCCGGGGCGAGGGGAGGAAACTATGGCTACACCTTC	CASSPGARGGNYGYTF
TRBD2	TRBV5-1	NA	TRBJ2-7	TGCGCCAGCAGCTTGGCGGCGGGGGTCCCCTACGAGCAGTACTTC	CASSLAAGVPYEQYF
TRBD2	TRBV9	NA	TRBJ2-1	TGTGCCAGCAGCGTCCTGGCGGGGGGGCATGAGCAGTTCTTC	CASSVLAGGHEQFF
NA	TRBV18	few	TRBJ2-3	TGTGCCAGCTCACCCAAGGGGGATACGCAGTATTTT	CASSPKGDTQYF
TRBD2	TRBV6-5	NA	TRBJ2-5	TGTGCCAGCAGGGTGGACGGACTAGGGGAGACCCAGTACTTC	CASRVDGLGETQYF
NA	TRBV2	NA	TRBJ1-4	TGTGCCAGCAGTGAAGTTGTAGGGGTAGGCGAAAAACTGTTTTTT	CASSEVVGVGEKLFF
NA	TRBV6-4	NA	TRBJ1-6	TGTGCCAGCAGTGAGGACACCAATTCACCCCTCCACTTT	CASSEDTNSPLHF
NA	TRBV19	NA	TRBJ1-1	TGTGCCAGTATGGCGGAACCTTACACTGAAGCTTTCTTT	CASMAEPYTEAFF
TRBD1	TRBV2	NA	TRBJ1-5	TGTGCCAGCAGTGGGGACAGGGGGTATCAGCCCCAGCATTTT	CASSGDRGYQPQHF
TRBD1	TRBV19	NA	TRBJ1-2	TGTGCCACCCGACAGGGGCTTTCCTATGGCTACACCTTC	CATRQGLSYGYTF
NA	TRBV13	NA	TRBJ1-3	TGTGCCAGCAGACGGGGAGGTGACTACTCTGGAAACACCATATATTTT	CASRRGGDYSGNTIYF
TRBD2	TRBV18	once	TRBJ2-1	TGTGCCAGCTCATTATTACGGGGGGGCTACAATGAGCAGTTCTTC	CASSLLRGGYNEQFF
TRBD2	TRBV5-6	NA	TRBJ2-3	TGTGCCAGCAGTCCCCTTAGCGGGGCCAGGGCAGATACGCAGTATTTT	CASSPLSGARADTQYF
TRBD1	TRBV4-1	NA	TRBJ2-1	TGCGCCAGCAGCCTTACCCACGGGACAGGGTTTAGGGATGAGCAGTTCTTC	CASSLTHGTGFRDEQFF
NA	TRBV7-3	NA	TRBJ2-5	TGTGCCAGCAGCTTAACGGAGGGTATTGGGACCCAGTACTTC	CASSLTEGIGTQYF
TRBD2	TRBV6-2/TRBV6-3	NA	TRBJ2-1	TGTGCCAGCAGTTACCCGGGACTAGTGGGCAATGAGCAGTTCTTC	CASSYPGLVGNEQFF
NA	TRBV2	NA	TRBJ1-2	TGTGCCAGCAGTGAGGGAGGGGGTCCCAACTATGGCTACACCTTC	CASSEGGGPNYGYTF
TRBD2	TRBV4-1	NA	TRBJ2-7	TGCGCCAGCAGCCCCCTGACTAGCGGGGTTTCCTACGAGCAGTACTTC	CASSPLTSGVSYEQYF
TRBD1	TRBV3-1/TRBV3-2	NA	TRBJ1-4	TGTGCCAGCAGCCGGGGACAGGGATTCGCTAATGAAAAACTGTTTTTT	CASSRGQGFANEKLFF
TRBD2	TRBV28	NA	TRBJ2-3	TGTGCCAGCAGTTTCCCACTAGCGGGGGGGCCTTTAACGGACACGGATACGCAGTATTTT	CASSFPLAGGPLTDTDTQYF
NA	TRBV5-1	NA	TRBJ1-1	TGCGCCAGCAGCTTGGTCGGGGGAGACACTGAAGCTTTCTTT	CASSLVGGDTEAFF
TRBD2	TRBV7-9	NA	TRBJ2-5	TGTGCCAGCAGCCCCTCACACTTTAGCGGGAAAGAGACCCAGTACTTC	CASSPSHFSGKETQYF
TRBD1	TRBV10-3	NA	TRBJ1-4	TGTGCCATCAGTGCAGGGACAGCAACTAATGAAAAACTGTTTTTT	CAISAGTATNEKLFF